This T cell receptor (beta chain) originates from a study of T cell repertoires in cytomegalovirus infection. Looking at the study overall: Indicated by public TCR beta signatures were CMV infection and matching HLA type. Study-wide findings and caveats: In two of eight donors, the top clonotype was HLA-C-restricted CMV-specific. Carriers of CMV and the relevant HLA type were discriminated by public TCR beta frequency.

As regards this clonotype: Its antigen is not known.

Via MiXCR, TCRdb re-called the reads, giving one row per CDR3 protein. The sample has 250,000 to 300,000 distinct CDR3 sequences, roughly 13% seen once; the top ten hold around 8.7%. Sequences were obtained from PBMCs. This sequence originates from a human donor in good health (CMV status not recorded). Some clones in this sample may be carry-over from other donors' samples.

The CDR3 is CSVQEQYNSPLHF. CDR3 sequence (DNA): TGCAGCGTTCAGGAGCAGTATAATTCACCCCTCCACTTT. The chain is built from TRBV29-1 and TRBJ1-6; no reliable D call. The CDR3 runs to 13 residues. Trimming shortened V by 5 bases and J by 4 bases, and 9 bases separated the two germline ends. Germline V gives CDR1 SQVTM, CDR2 ANQGSEA.